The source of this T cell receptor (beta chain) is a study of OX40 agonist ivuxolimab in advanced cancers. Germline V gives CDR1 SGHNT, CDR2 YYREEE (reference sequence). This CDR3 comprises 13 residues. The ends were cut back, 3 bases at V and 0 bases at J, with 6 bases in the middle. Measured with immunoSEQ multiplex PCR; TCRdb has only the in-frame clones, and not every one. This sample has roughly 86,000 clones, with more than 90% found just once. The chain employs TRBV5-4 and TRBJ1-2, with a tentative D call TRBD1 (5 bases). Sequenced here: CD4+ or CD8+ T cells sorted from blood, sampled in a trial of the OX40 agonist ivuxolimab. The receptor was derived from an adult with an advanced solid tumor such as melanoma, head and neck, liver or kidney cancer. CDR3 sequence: CASSSTANYGYTF. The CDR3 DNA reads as TGTGCCAGCAGCTCGACAGCTAACTATGGCTACACCTTC. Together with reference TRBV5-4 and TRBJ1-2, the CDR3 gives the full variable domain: ETGVTQSPTHLIKTRGQQVTLRCSSQSGHNTVSWYQQALGQGPQFIFQYYREEENGRGNFPPRFSGLQFPNYSSELNVNALELDDSALYLCASSSTANYGYTFGSGTRLTVV.